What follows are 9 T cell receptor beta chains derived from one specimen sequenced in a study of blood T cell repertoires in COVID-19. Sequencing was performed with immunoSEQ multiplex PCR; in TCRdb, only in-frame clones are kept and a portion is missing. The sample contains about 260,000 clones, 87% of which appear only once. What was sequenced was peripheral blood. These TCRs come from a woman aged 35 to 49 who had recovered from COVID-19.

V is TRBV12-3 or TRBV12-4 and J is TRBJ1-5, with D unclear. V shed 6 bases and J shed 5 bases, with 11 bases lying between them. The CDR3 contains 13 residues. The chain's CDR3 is CASSPRVDQPQHF. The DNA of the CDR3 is TGTGCCAGCAGCCCTCGAGTTGATCAGCCCCAGCATTTT.

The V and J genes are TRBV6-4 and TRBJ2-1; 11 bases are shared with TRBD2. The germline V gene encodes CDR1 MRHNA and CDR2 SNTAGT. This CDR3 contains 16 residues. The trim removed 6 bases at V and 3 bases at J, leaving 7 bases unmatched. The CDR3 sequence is CASSVVAGGNYNEQFF. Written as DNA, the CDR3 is TGTGCCAGCAGCGTAGTAGCGGGGGGGAACTACAATGAGCAGTTCTTC.

The CDR3 nucleotides are TGTGCCAGCAGTTTATTCCCAGGGTATGGAATGAACACTGAAGCTTTCTTT. Its translation: CASSLFPGYGMNTEAFF. The chain joins TRBV27 to TRBJ1-1; D might be TRBD1 (5 bases). The CDR3 sequence is 17 residues long. The germline gives CDR1 MNHEY, CDR2 SMNVEV (reference sequence). The V end was cut by 1 base, the J end by 0 bases, with 15 bases between.

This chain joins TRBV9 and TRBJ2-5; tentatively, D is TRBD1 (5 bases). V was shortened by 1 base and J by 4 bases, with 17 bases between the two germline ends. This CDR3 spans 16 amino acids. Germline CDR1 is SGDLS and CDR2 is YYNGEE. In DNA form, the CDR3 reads TGTGCCAGCAGCGTAAGGGGCCTAGGAGTATCAGAGACCCAGTACTTC. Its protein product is CASSVRGLGVSETQYF.

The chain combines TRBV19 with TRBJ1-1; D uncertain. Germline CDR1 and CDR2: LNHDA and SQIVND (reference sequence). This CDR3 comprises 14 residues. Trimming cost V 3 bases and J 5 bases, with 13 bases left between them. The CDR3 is CASSIHSPGTEAFF. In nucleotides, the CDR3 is TGTGCCAGTAGTATTCATTCTCCGGGGACTGAAGCTTTCTTT.

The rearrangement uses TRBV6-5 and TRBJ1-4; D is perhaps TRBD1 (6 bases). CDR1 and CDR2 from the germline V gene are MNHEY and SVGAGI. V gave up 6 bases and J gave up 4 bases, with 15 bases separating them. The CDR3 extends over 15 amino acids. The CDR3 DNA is TGTGCCAGCAGATTGGGACAATGGGGTAATGAAAAACTGTTTTTT. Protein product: CASRLGQWGNEKLFF.

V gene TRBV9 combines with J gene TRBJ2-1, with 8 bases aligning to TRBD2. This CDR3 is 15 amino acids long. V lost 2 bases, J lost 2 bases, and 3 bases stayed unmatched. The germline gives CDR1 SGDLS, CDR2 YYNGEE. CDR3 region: CASSVTSGTYNEQFF. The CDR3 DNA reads TGTGCCAGCAGCGTCACTAGCGGTACCTACAATGAGCAGTTCTTC.

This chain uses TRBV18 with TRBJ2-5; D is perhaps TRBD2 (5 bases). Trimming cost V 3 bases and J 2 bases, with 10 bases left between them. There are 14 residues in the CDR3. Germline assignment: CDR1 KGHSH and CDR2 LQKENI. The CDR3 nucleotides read TGTGCCAGCTCACCCGGACTGGAACAAGAGACCCAGTACTTC. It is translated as CASSPGLEQETQYF.

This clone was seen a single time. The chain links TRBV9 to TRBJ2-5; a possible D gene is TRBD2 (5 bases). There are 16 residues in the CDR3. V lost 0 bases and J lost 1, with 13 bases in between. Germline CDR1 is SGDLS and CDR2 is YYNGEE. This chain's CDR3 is CASSVAAGQSQETQYF. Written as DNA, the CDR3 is TGTGCCAGCAGCGTAGCGGCGGGTCAGTCCCAAGAGACCCAGTACTTC.